This T cell receptor beta chain was recorded in a study of cytomegalovirus exposure and HLA in healthy donors. Regarding the study as a whole: Using the classifier, cytomegalovirus status was reportedly diagnosed with high specificity and sensitivity. A later analysis reportedly found fewer N-insertions in an Asian-associated ancestry cluster than the roughly 670-donor mean. Associated with cytomegalovirus, according to the listing, were some 180 TCR beta chains. TCR beta V- and J-gene trimming was later associated with a missense DCLRE1C variant.

PCR primers comprised 60 Vbeta and 13 Jbeta primers. Generated by immunoSEQ multiplex PCR, the TCRdb table keeps only in-frame clones and is missing some. The sample carries 150,000 to 200,000 clones, approximately 85% recorded once. The CDR3 contains 17 residues. The V and J ends lost 0 bases and 3 bases, in that order; junction bases with no gene match: 6. The germline V gene encodes CDR1 KGHSH and CDR2 LQKENI. With regard to this clone: Its antigen is not known.

The rearrangement uses TRBV18 and TRBJ2-2; TRBD1 aligns across 8 bases. The sequencing input was PBMCs. This TCR was sampled from a woman between 18 and 29 years old in good health and CMV-seronegative. In DNA, the CDR3 is TGTGCCAGCTCACCACCCCTAACAGGGGGATACACCGGGGAGCTGTTTTTT. Translation gives CASSPPLTGGYTGELFF. Full variable domain (remainder filled in from reference TRBV18 and TRBJ2-2): NAGVMQNPRHLVRRRGQEARLRCSPMKGHSHVYWYRQLPEEGLKFMVYLQKENIIDESGMPKERFSAEFPKEGPSILRIQQVVRGDSAAYFCASSPPLTGGYTGELFFGEGSRLTVL.